The rows below give T cell receptor beta chains drawn from one sample of a study of blood T cell repertoires in COVID-19. The assay was immunoSEQ multiplex PCR, and TCRdb's table has in-frame clones only and misses some. The data show approximately 300,000 clones, with 70% to 90% seen just once and about 0.9% held by the top ten. The sample comprised peripheral blood. The receptors come from a human donor with COVID-19, enrolled during active disease. The donor label of this sample is uncertain. Both conserved end residues are part of each CDR3.

v_call: TRBV5-1
j_call: TRBJ1-4
cdr3_aa: CASSGDRGAEKLFF

v_call: TRBV28
j_call: TRBJ1-2
cdr3_aa: CASSDLRSGMWYGYTF

v_call: TRBV6-5
j_call: TRBJ2-1
cdr3_aa: CASISDRGLYNEQFF

v_call: TRBV5-4
j_call: TRBJ1-4
cdr3_aa: CASSQDRASEKLFF

v_call: TRBV11-2
j_call: TRBJ1-1
cdr3_aa: CASSNDRSAFF

v_call: TRBV14
j_call: TRBJ2-7
cdr3_aa: CASSPNTGLAGVRYEQYF

v_call: TRBV18
j_call: TRBJ1-5
cdr3_aa: CASSSQGASNQPQHF

v_call: TRBV28
j_call: TRBJ2-7
cdr3_aa: CASSPAGDHEQYF

v_call: TRBV19
j_call: TRBJ1-1
cdr3_aa: CASSSIDRLNTEAFF

v_call: TRBV28
j_call: TRBJ1-5
cdr3_aa: CASSSRNQPQHF

v_call: TRBV28
j_call: TRBJ2-7
cdr3_aa: CASSGRLAGIYEQYF

v_call: TRBV9
j_call: TRBJ1-1
cdr3_aa: CASRRVGVETEAFF

v_call: TRBV6-1
j_call: TRBJ1-2
cdr3_aa: CASSEGGRNYGYTF

v_call: TRBV6-5
j_call: TRBJ2-7
cdr3_aa: CASSHAGGRDYEQYF

v_call: TRBV30
j_call: TRBJ1-3
cdr3_aa: CAWTLSGNTIYF

v_call: TRBV7-9
j_call: TRBJ2-7
cdr3_aa: CASSPTPPGRYYEQYF

v_call: TRBV18
j_call: TRBJ1-3
cdr3_aa: CASSRDTDSGNTIYF

v_call: TRBV2
j_call: TRBJ2-7
cdr3_aa: CASRIQQGWEQYF

v_call: TRBV3-1/TRBV3-2
j_call: TRBJ2-3
cdr3_aa: CATTRTSARTDTQYF

v_call: TRBV7-9
j_call: TRBJ2-7
cdr3_aa: CASSLEQGEQYF

v_call: TRBV28
j_call: TRBJ1-4
cdr3_aa: CASSSLGQGKINEKLFF

v_call: TRBV28
j_call: TRBJ1-5
cdr3_aa: CASSSDQPQHF

v_call: TRBV28
j_call: TRBJ1-1
cdr3_aa: CASSLVLWGQDHTEAFF

v_call: TRBV28
j_call: TRBJ1-1
cdr3_aa: CASSLPSDRANQAFF

v_call: TRBV6-1
j_call: TRBJ1-4
cdr3_aa: CASSDAGNYNEKLFF

v_call: TRBV21-1
j_call: TRBJ1-5
cdr3_aa: CASSPRQPQHF

v_call: TRBV18
j_call: TRBJ2-7
cdr3_aa: CASSPGQGASYEQYF

v_call: TRBV9
j_call: TRBJ2-7
cdr3_aa: CASSPGSYEQYF

v_call: TRBV20-1
j_call: TRBJ2-1
cdr3_aa: CSASRSNEQFF

v_call: TRBV15
j_call: TRBJ2-7
cdr3_aa: CATSRVPRGGEQYF

v_call: TRBV7-2
j_call: TRBJ2-7
cdr3_aa: CASSSQGYDSSYEQYF

v_call: TRBV3-1/TRBV3-2
j_call: TRBJ2-2
cdr3_aa: CASSPPTRNTGELFF

v_call: TRBV21-1
j_call: TRBJ1-5
cdr3_aa: CANRRGPIPYSNQPQHF

v_call: TRBV6-5
j_call: TRBJ2-7
cdr3_aa: CASRADRGRTYEQYF

v_call: TRBV28
j_call: TRBJ1-5
cdr3_aa: CASSSNAGTGGDQPQHF

v_call: TRBV30
j_call: TRBJ1-4
cdr3_aa: CAWSVRSGFDEKLFF

v_call: TRBV3-1/TRBV3-2
j_call: TRBJ1-5
cdr3_aa: CASSPGVGSNQPQHF

v_call: TRBV6-5
j_call: TRBJ1-5
cdr3_aa: CASSYSSNSNQPQHF

v_call: TRBV10-3
j_call: TRBJ2-3
cdr3_aa: CATERESGDTQYF

v_call: TRBV19
j_call: TRBJ2-7
cdr3_aa: CASSLQTSGTPYEQYF

v_call: TRBV20-1
j_call: TRBJ2-3
cdr3_aa: CSASLGTQYF

v_call: TRBV12-5
j_call: TRBJ2-7
cdr3_aa: CASGLVQGSHEQYF

v_call: TRBV7-9
j_call: TRBJ1-2
cdr3_aa: CASSLRTDYGYTF

v_call: TRBV7-3
j_call: TRBJ1-2
cdr3_aa: CASSIRWSGDRDGYTF

v_call: TRBV30
j_call: TRBJ2-5
cdr3_aa: CAWKRGETQYF

v_call: TRBV29-1
j_call: TRBJ2-7
cdr3_aa: CSVDGLGSYEQYF

v_call: TRBV7-2
j_call: TRBJ1-1
cdr3_aa: CASSSQRDTEAFF

v_call: TRBV6-5
j_call: TRBJ2-7
cdr3_aa: CASSSYVEQYF

v_call: TRBV30
j_call: TRBJ1-3
cdr3_aa: CAWSRGTLGGNTIYF

v_call: TRBV7-2
j_call: TRBJ1-2
cdr3_aa: CASTVDRLYGYTF

v_call: TRBV6-5
j_call: TRBJ1-2
cdr3_aa: CASRGTGGTFYGYTF

v_call: TRBV2
j_call: TRBJ1-2
cdr3_aa: CASSETGGNYGYTF

v_call: TRBV12-3/TRBV12-4
j_call: TRBJ1-5
cdr3_aa: CASTQRSNQPQHF

v_call: TRBV19
j_call: TRBJ1-5
cdr3_aa: CASSKGSGGNQPQHF